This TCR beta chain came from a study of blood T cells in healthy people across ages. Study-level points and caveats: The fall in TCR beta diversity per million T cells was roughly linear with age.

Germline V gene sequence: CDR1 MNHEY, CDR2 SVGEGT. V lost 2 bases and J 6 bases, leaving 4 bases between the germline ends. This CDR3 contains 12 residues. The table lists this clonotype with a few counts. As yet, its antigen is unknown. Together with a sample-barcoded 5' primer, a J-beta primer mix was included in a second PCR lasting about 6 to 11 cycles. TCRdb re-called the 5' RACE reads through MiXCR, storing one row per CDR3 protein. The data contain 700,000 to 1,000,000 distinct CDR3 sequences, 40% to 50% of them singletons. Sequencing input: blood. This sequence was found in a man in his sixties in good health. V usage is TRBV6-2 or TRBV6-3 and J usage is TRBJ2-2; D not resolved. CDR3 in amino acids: CASSYAPGELFF. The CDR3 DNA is TGTGCCAGCAGTTACGCCCCCGGGGAGCTGTTTTTT.